What follows are 21 T cell receptor beta chains derived from one specimen sequenced in a study of T cells in Graves' hyperthyroidism and ophthalmopathy. Amplification targeted TCR beta CDR3 regions from RNA transcripts. Initially, a first-round RT-PCR of the TCR CDR3 employed the HTBI primer set. In TCRdb, the multiplex PCR reads were re-called with MiXCR into one record per CDR3 protein. The sample consists of 200,000 to 250,000 distinct CDR3 sequences, 24% of them appearing once. Sequencing was done on a sample of blood. The receptors shown here come from a middle-aged woman with Graves' ophthalmopathy.

This clonotype occurred many times. V is TRBV5-5 and J is TRBJ2-5; D unresolved. Germline V CDR1 and CDR2: SGHKS, YYEKEE (reference sequence). This CDR3 is built from 13 residues. The V gene lost 0 bases and the J gene lost 9 bases, with 12 bases spanning the gap. In DNA form, the CDR3 reads TGTGCCAGCAGCTTGGGGCAGCTCCCGCCCCAGTACTTC. Its protein product is CASSLGQLPPQYF. Complete variable domain (other parts from reference TRBV5-5 and TRBJ2-5): DAGVTQSPTHLIKTRGQQVTLRCSPISGHKSVSWYQQVLGQGPQFIFQYYEKEERGRGNFPDRFSARQFPNYSSELNVNALLLGDSALYLCASSLGQLPPQYFGPGTRLLVL.

The J gene is TRBJ1-2, the V gene TRBV12-5; D may be TRBD1 (5 bases). V gave up 6 bases and J gave up 5 bases, with 16 bases separating them. The germline V gene encodes CDR1 LGHNT and CDR2 FRNRAP. The length of the CDR3 is 14 residues. The CDR3 DNA reads TGTGCTAGTGGATCGACCGGGACCGGTTATGGCTACACCTTC. Translated: CASGSTGTGYGYTF.

This clonotype appeared many times. The CDR3 is CATSDDHSGPTGELFF. In nucleotides, the CDR3 is TGTGCCACCAGTGACGATCATAGCGGGCCTACCGGGGAGCTGTTTTTT. The V and J genes are TRBV24-1 and TRBJ2-2, with 7 bases fitting TRBD2. With 4 bases clipped from V and 5 bases from J, the junction kept 9 bases outside the gene matches. Germline lookup yields CDR1 KGHDR and CDR2 SFDVKD. CDR3 length equals 16 residues.

This clonotype was seen at least ten times. This rearrangement joins TRBV20-1 to TRBJ2-7; D is uncertain. The germline V and J ends were trimmed by 0 bases and 4 bases, with 7 bases remaining between them. CDR3 length: 12 amino acids. Germline-derived CDR1 and CDR2 are DFQATT and SNEGSKA (reference sequence). CDR3 sequence reads: CSARDPPYEQYF. DNA of the CDR3: TGCAGTGCTAGAGATCCGCCTTACGAGCAGTACTTC.

Ten or more counts support this clonotype. The chain has TRBV18 and TRBJ2-2; no clear D gene. Trimming removed 2 bases from V and 0 bases from J, with 7 bases in between. Germline loops: CDR1 KGHSH, CDR2 LQKENI. This CDR3 has 15 amino acids. The CDR3 nucleotides are TGTGCCAGCTCACCATGGCAGGCGAACACCGGGGAGCTGTTTTTT. It yields the protein CASSPWQANTGELFF.

Many counts were recorded for this clonotype. The chain links TRBV20-1 to TRBJ2-7; 7 nucleotides match TRBD1. This CDR3 is built from 15 residues. J was trimmed by 1 base and V by 6 bases; bases with no gene match: 12. The V gene's germline CDR1 is DFQATT and CDR2 SNEGSKA (reference sequence). CDR3 sequence (DNA): TGCAGTGCCGAACCGCAGGGGGACGGGTCCTACGAGCAGTACTTC. It translates to CSAEPQGDGSYEQYF.

J is TRBJ1-5 and V is TRBV28, with 9 nucleotides matching TRBD1. CDR1 is MDHEN and CDR2 is SYDVKM in the germline V gene. V was clipped by 5 bases and J by 6 bases; unmatched bases: 11. The CDR3 spans 16 residues. In nucleotides, the CDR3 is TGTGCCAGCAGTCCTGGGACAGGGCGGCCGGGTCAGCCCCAGCATTTT. Amino acid sequence: CASSPGTGRPGQPQHF.

The J gene is TRBJ2-2, the V gene TRBV5-1, with 8 bases identical to TRBD2. The CDR3 sequence is 16 residues long. The germline gives CDR1 SGHRS, CDR2 YFSETQ. The J segment lost 6 bases and the V segment lost 0 bases, leaving 7 bases of the junction unmatched. CDR3 in DNA: TGCGCCAGCAGCTTGGATCCCGGGAGGGCTGCCGGGGAGCTGTTTTTT. Its translation is CASSLDPGRAAGELFF.

The chain uses TRBV19 and TRBJ1-1; 10 bases agree with TRBD1. Per the germline V gene, CDR1 is LNHDA and CDR2 is SQIVND (reference sequence). V shed 5 bases, J shed 1 base, and the junction held 4 bases outside the gene matches. This CDR3 contains 15 residues. The CDR3 DNA reads TGTGCCAGTAGTCTAGGGGACAGGGGGAACACTGAAGCTTTCTTT. It is translated as CASSLGDRGNTEAFF.

Ten or more counts support this clonotype. The V gene is TRBV12-3 or TRBV12-4, the J gene TRBJ1-1; weak D call: TRBD1 (6 bases). Trimming took 3 bases from V and 3 from J, leaving 14 bases between them. The CDR3 contains 15 residues. The chain's CDR3 is CASSFRGGLDTEAFF. CDR3 nucleotides: TGTGCCAGCAGTTTCAGGGGAGGGTTGGACACTGAAGCTTTCTTT.

This clonotype has at least ten counts. This is likely a read error, given that the CDR3 carries no conserved phenylalanine or tryptophan at its end. The chain recombines TRBV29-1 with TRBJ2-5; 8 bases map to TRBD2. This CDR3 is 14 amino acids long. The germline CDR1 and CDR2 sequences are SQVTM and ANQGSEA. The V and J ends lost 4 bases and 4 bases, in that order; junction bases with no gene match: 8. CDR3 bases: TGCAGCGTTGCACAGAGCGGGAGCGGAGAGACCCAGTACATC. This translates into CSVAQSGSGETQYI.

This clonotype was seen at least ten times. This chain links TRBV4-2 with TRBJ2-2; D unclear. V lost 1 base to trimming and J lost 4 bases, with 7 bases between them. The V gene's germline CDR1 is LGHNA and CDR2 YNFKEQ. CDR3 length: 14 residues. The CDR3 loop is CASSQGVGTGELFF. In DNA, the CDR3 is TGTGCCAGCAGCCAAGGGGTAGGCACCGGGGAGCTGTTTTTT.

This chain uses TRBV5-1 with TRBJ2-7; tentatively, D is TRBD1 or TRBD2 (5 bases each). With 2 bases removed from V and 4 bases from J, the gap between germline ends came to 13 bases. The CDR3 sequence is 14 residues long. The germline V gene encodes CDR1 SGHRS and CDR2 YFSETQ. This CDR3 reads CASSLRGQGYEQYF. The CDR3 DNA is TGCGCCAGCAGCTTAAGAGGGCAGGGATACGAGCAGTACTTC.

The V and J genes are TRBV30 and TRBJ2-5; the match to TRBD1 covers 10 bases. This CDR3 has 13 amino acids. Germline lookup yields CDR1 GTSNPN and CDR2 SVGIG (reference sequence). V dropped 7 bases and J dropped 4; count of bases not matched to a gene: 6. The CDR3 DNA is TGTGCCTACCAGGGACAGGGGCGAGAGACCCAGTACTTC. It is translated as CAYQGQGRETQYF.

Concerning this clonotype itself: A read error may explain this, as a much larger clone is one base away. Lacking the conserved final phenylalanine or tryptophan, this CDR3 likely reflects a read error. The chain has TRBV19 and TRBJ2-2; 9 bases are shared with TRBD1. The V gene's germline CDR1 is LNHDA and CDR2 SQIVND (reference sequence). Trimming removed 9 bases from V and 6 bases from J; junction bases left unmatched: 11. This CDR3 has 15 amino acids. The CDR3: CASQTGQGRSGELFL. The CDR3 DNA sequence: TGTGCCAGCCAAACAGGACAGGGGAGGTCCGGGGAGCTGTTTCTT.

The J gene is TRBJ1-5, the V gene TRBV28, with 9 bases matching TRBD1. With 5 bases clipped from V and 7 bases from J, the junction kept 6 bases outside the gene matches. The CDR3 has 14 residues. Germline CDR1 MDHEN, CDR2 SYDVKM. The CDR3 is CASSPNRGHQPQHF. DNA of the CDR3: TGTGCCAGCAGTCCAAACAGGGGGCACCAGCCCCAGCATTTT.

This clonotype was detected many times. This sequence joins TRBV2 and TRBJ1-3; maybe TRBD1 (6 bases). The length of the CDR3 is 15 residues. The germline gives CDR1 SNHLY, CDR2 FYNNEI. V lost 5 bases and J 0 bases, leaving 11 bases between the germline ends. This CDR3 is CASSKGVSSGNTIYF. The CDR3 nucleotides are TGTGCCAGCAGTAAGGGGGTCAGCTCTGGAAACACCATATATTTT.

This clonotype appeared many times. The chain is built from TRBV30 and TRBJ1-2; TRBD1 aligns across 9 bases. Trimming at V came to 5 bases and at J to 3 bases, leaving 10 bases not matched to a gene. The CDR3 contains 15 residues. CDR1 and CDR2 from the germline V gene are GTSNPN and SVGIG (reference sequence). CDR3 in DNA: TGTGCCTGGGATGGGACAGGGAGGGAGGACTATGGCTACACCTTC. This sequence encodes CAWDGTGREDYGYTF.

This clonotype was counted many times. The chain carries TRBV7-9 and TRBJ2-6, with D unresolved. The CDR3 sequence is 15 residues long. V was trimmed by 4 bases and J by 4 bases, leaving 11 bases between them. Per the germline V gene, CDR1 is SEHNR and CDR2 is FQNEAQ (reference sequence). The CDR3 bases are TGTGCCAGCAGCTCCCATTGGGGAGGGGCCAACGTCCTGACTTTC. Encoded protein: CASSSHWGGANVLTF.

About this clonotype: At one boundary the junction diverges from the germline segment, which might be a read error. The chain uses TRBV6-2 or TRBV6-3 and TRBJ1-1; tentatively, D is TRBD1 (5 bases). In germline, CDR1 is MNHEY, CDR2 SVGEGT. This CDR3 has 13 residues. CDR3 nucleotide sequence: TGTGCCAGCACCGTCGACAGCCCCACTGAAGCTTGCTTT. Protein: CASTVDSPTEACF.

This clonotype was observed many times. The rearrangement uses TRBV19 and TRBJ1-5; the match to TRBD1 covers 7 bases. The CDR3 runs 17 residues. CDR1 is LNHDA and CDR2 is SQIVND in the germline V gene (reference sequence). Unmatched junction bases numbered 9, after V lost 0 bases and J lost 4 bases. CDR3 in DNA: TGTGCCAGTAGTATAGACAAGGTACAGGGGCTTAATCAGCCCCAGCATTTT. This translates into CASSIDKVQGLNQPQHF.